This is a list of T cell receptor beta chains from one sample in a study of blood T cell repertoires in COVID-19. Method: immunoSEQ multiplex PCR; TCRdb's copy keeps in-frame clones and lacks some. The table lists roughly 280,000 clones, approximately 82% of them singletons. Sequenced sample: peripheral blood. The receptors shown here come from a man between 60 and 70 years old who had recovered from COVID-19. CDR3s include the opening cysteine and the closing phenylalanine or tryptophan. The D gene is left open where the match is weak. The listing skips clone size in some rows; elsewhere it reads once, few, many or a size class.

V gene	clone size	D gene	J gene	CDR3 DNA	CDR3 protein
TRBV7-2	NA	NA	TRBJ2-3	TGTGCCAGCAGCTTTAGCGGTAGCACAGATACGCAGTATTTT	CASSFSGSTDTQYF
TRBV12-5	NA	TRBD1	TRBJ1-3	TGTGCTAGTGGTTTGGGGGACAGGAGGGAAAGAAACACCATATATTTT	CASGLGDRRERNTIYF
TRBV3-1/TRBV3-2	many	TRBD2	TRBJ2-7	TGTGCCAGCAGCCAAACTCCGGGACTAGAAAACTACGAGCAGTACTTC	CASSQTPGLENYEQYF
TRBV18	NA	NA	TRBJ2-2	TGTGCCAGCTCACCTACAGGGTTCGGCGGGGAGCTGTTTTTT	CASSPTGFGGELFF
TRBV28	NA	TRBD2	TRBJ2-3	TGTGCCAGCAGTACCGCCCGGAGCGGGGGGGCCAGCACAGATACGCAGTATTTT	CASSTARSGGASTDTQYF
TRBV3-1/TRBV3-2	NA	TRBD1	TRBJ2-7	TGTGCCAGCAGCCAAGGTGGTGGACAGGGAGGTTACGAGCAGTACTTC	CASSQGGGQGGYEQYF
TRBV7-9	NA	TRBD1	TRBJ2-1	TGTGCCAGCAGCTCCCCGAGACAGGGCTACAATGAGCAGTTCTTC	CASSSPRQGYNEQFF
TRBV10-3	NA	NA	TRBJ2-5	TGTGCCATCAGTGAGCGGGAACAAGAGACCCAGTACTTC	CAISEREQETQYF
TRBV23-1	once	NA	TRBJ2-1	TGCGCCAGCAGCCAGCAGTTGGGTATGGTTAATGGGAGGCCTAATGAGCAGTTCTTC	CASSQQLGMVNGRPNEQFF
TRBV11-2	NA	NA	TRBJ1-2	TGTGCCAGCAGCACAAATTGGGAACCAGGGGGCTACACCTTC	CASSTNWEPGGYTF
TRBV11-2	NA	NA	TRBJ1-4	TGTGCCAGCAGCCTAGAGGCCGGGTGGAAAAATGAAAAACTGTTTTTT	CASSLEAGWKNEKLFF
TRBV7-9	NA	NA	TRBJ2-1	TGTGCCAGCAGCTTAGGAGCACCGGACAGACTCTACAATGAGCAGTTCTTC	CASSLGAPDRLYNEQFF
TRBV5-6	NA	TRBD2	TRBJ2-3	TGTGCCAGCAGCTCCTCGATAGCGGGGGGCCGCACAGATACGCAGTATTTT	CASSSSIAGGRTDTQYF
TRBV2	NA	TRBD1	TRBJ2-7	TGTGCCAGCTCACTTTCAGGGGGCTCCTACGAGCAGTACTTC	CASSLSGGSYEQYF
TRBV19	NA	TRBD1	TRBJ1-1	TGTGCCAGTAGTAAACGACAGGGGGCTGAAGCTTTCTTT	CASSKRQGAEAFF
TRBV10-3	NA	TRBD1	TRBJ1-1	TGTGCCATCAGCTCAGGGGGCTTTTTGGGGGGCACTGAAGCTTTCTTT	CAISSGGFLGGTEAFF
TRBV27	NA	NA	TRBJ1-6	TGTGCCAGCAGTTTATCAACGAGGAGCTCCTATAATTCACCCCTCCACTTT	CASSLSTRSSYNSPLHF
TRBV5-1	NA	TRBD2	TRBJ2-7	TGCGCCAGCAGCGAGGGACTAGCGGGGGCCCCCCCCTACGAGCAGTACTTC	CASSEGLAGAPPYEQYF
TRBV27	NA	NA	TRBJ1-1	TGTGCCAGCAGGCGACTTCAGGGATCCTCTGCTGAAGCTTTCTTT	CASRRLQGSSAEAFF
TRBV3-1/TRBV3-2	NA	TRBD1	TRBJ2-5	TGTGCCAGCAGCCTCGGACAGGGGCAAGAGACCCAGTACTTC	CASSLGQGQETQYF
TRBV16	few	TRBD1	TRBJ1-6	TGTGCCAGCAGCCCCGCCGGGACAGTTAATTCACCCCTCCACTTT	CASSPAGTVNSPLHF
TRBV6-5	NA	TRBD1	TRBJ2-2	TGTGCCAGCAGTTACGGGGACAGGGGGGACACCGGGGAGCTGTTTTTT	CASSYGDRGDTGELFF
TRBV28	once	TRBD2	TRBJ2-1	TGTGCCAGCAGTCGTCGACTAGCGGGAGGGCCTACGGATGAGCAGTTCTTC	CASSRRLAGGPTDEQFF
TRBV19	NA	TRBD1	TRBJ1-3	TGTGCCAGTAGTACCGGACAGGCAACACCGTCGGGAAACACCATATATTTT	CASSTGQATPSGNTIYF
TRBV3-1/TRBV3-2	NA	NA	TRBJ2-5	TGTGCCAGCAGCCTGGAGGGGCGGGAGACCCAGTACTTC	CASSLEGRETQYF
TRBV6-5	NA	NA	TRBJ2-7	TGTGCCAGCAGCCTCAGAGGCGGAGGGACCTACGAGCAGTACTTC	CASSLRGGGTYEQYF
TRBV27	NA	NA	TRBJ1-5	TGTGCCAGCAGTCCCCGGAGCTCCAGCAATCAGCCCCAGCATTTT	CASSPRSSSNQPQHF
TRBV28	NA	NA	TRBJ1-3	TGTGCCACCGAGGGTGCTGGAAACACCATATATTTT	CATEGAGNTIYF
TRBV6-1	NA	NA	TRBJ2-7	TGTGCCAGCAGTGAATGGGTGAGGGACGAGCAGTACTTC	CASSEWVRDEQYF
TRBV9	NA	TRBD1	TRBJ1-1	TGTGCCAGCAGCGCGAGGGACAGGGGGCGTGTGAACACTGAAGCTTTCTTT	CASSARDRGRVNTEAFF
TRBV9	NA	TRBD2	TRBJ2-3	TGTGCCAGCAGCGTTAGCGGGGGGGCAACAGATACGCAGTATTTT	CASSVSGGATDTQYF
TRBV11-2	NA	NA	TRBJ2-7	TGTGCCAGCAGCTTAGGGCGGGTCGAGCAGTACTTC	CASSLGRVEQYF
TRBV27	few	NA	TRBJ1-5	TGTGCCAGCAGCCCGATAGGCAATCAGCCCCAGCATTTT	CASSPIGNQPQHF
TRBV25-1	few	NA	TRBJ2-7	TGTGCCAGCAGTGAAAACACCTACGAGCAGTACTTC	CASSENTYEQYF
TRBV19	NA	TRBD1	TRBJ2-3	TGTGCCAGTAGTCGTACTACAGGGGGCCCAATTGGTGTCACAGATACGCAGTATTTT	CASSRTTGGPIGVTDTQYF
TRBV10-1	NA	TRBD2	TRBJ2-5	TGCGCCAGCACGGGGGGTCGCCAAGAGACCCAGTACTTC	CASTGGRQETQYF
TRBV19	NA	TRBD1	TRBJ1-1	TGTGCCAGTACCCTCGGTAGGACAGGGGGCTCCTACACTGAAGCTTTCTTT	CASTLGRTGGSYTEAFF
TRBV30	NA	NA	TRBJ1-4	TGTGCCTGGAGTCTAGGGGAACCAAAACTGTTTTTT	CAWSLGEPKLFF
TRBV7-2	NA	TRBD1	TRBJ2-7	TGTGCCAGCAGCCCAGGCGGACAGGGAGATTGGTACGAGCAGTACTTC	CASSPGGQGDWYEQYF
TRBV19	NA	NA	TRBJ1-4	TGTGCCAGTAGTATGTTAGGAACGGGAACTAATGAAAAACTGTTTTTT	CASSMLGTGTNEKLFF